The clone carrying this TCR beta chain has at least ten counts. Its antigen is still unknown. These data are taken from a study of breast tumors, draining lymph nodes, adjacent tissues. Via MiXCR, TCRdb re-called the multiplex PCR reads, giving one row per CDR3 protein. The sample consists of about 80,000 distinct CDR3 sequences, roughly a fifth of them appearing once. Breast cancer patients provided tissue from their axillary draining lymph nodes. Study-wide findings and caveats: Tumor TCR diversity was below lymph nodes but above nontumor tissue. Data only fit, rather than demonstrated, lymph node origin of most tumor T cells.

The CDR3 totals 15 residues. CDR1 SNHLY and CDR2 FYNNEI come from the germline V gene. V shed 0 bases and J 5 bases; nucleotides not matched to a gene: 5. This chain joins TRBV2 and TRBJ2-5; the match to TRBD1 covers 8 bases. This clonotype originated in a female donor with breast cancer. Some clones in this sample may be carry-over from other donors' samples. Sequences were obtained from axillary lymph node tissue. The CDR3 region is CASSEAAGGVETQYF. CDR3 bases: TGTGCCAGCAGTGAAGCGGCAGGGGGCGTTGAGACCCAGTACTTC. Variable domain in full (rest from reference TRBV2 and TRBJ2-5): EPEVTQTPSHQVTQMGQEVILRCVPISNHLYFYWYRQILGQKVEFLVSFYNNEISEKSEIFDDQFSVERPDGSNFTLKIRSTKLEDSAMYFCASSEAAGGVETQYFGPGTRLLVL.